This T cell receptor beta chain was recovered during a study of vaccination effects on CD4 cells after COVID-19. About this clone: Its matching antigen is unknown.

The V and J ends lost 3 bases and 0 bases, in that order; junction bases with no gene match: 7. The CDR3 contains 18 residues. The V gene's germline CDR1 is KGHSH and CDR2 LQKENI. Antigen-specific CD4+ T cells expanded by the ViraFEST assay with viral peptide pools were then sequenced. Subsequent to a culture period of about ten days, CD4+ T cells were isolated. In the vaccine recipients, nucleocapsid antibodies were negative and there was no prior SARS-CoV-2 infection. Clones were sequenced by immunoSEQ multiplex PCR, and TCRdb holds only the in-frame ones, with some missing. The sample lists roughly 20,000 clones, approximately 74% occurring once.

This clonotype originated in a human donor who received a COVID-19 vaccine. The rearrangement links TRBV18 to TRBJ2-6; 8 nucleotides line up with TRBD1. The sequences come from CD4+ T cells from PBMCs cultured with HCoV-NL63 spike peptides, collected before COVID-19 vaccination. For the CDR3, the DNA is TGTGCCAGCTCACCGATCCGGACAGGGCCCTCTGGGGCCAACGTCCTGACTTTC. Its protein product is CASSPIRTGPSGANVLTF. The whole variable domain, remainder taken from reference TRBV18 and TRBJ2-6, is NAGVMQNPRHLVRRRGQEARLRCSPMKGHSHVYWYRQLPEEGLKFMVYLQKENIIDESGMPKERFSAEFPKEGPSILRIQQVVRGDSAAYFCASSPIRTGPSGANVLTFGAGSRLTVL.